Following are 21 T cell receptor beta chains from one sample sequenced in a study of CD8+CD57+ T cells in acquired aplastic anemia. CDR3 and TCR beta VDJ profiling relied on genomic DNA as the template. TCRdb processed the reads anew with MiXCR; each CDR3 protein has one entry. The sample has about 240,000 distinct CDR3 sequences; around 43% are singletons. Selection for sequencing was limited to patients who had shown CD8+CD57+ cell expansion by flow cytometry. The specimen sequenced was sorted CD4+, CD8+, or CD8+CD57+ T cells (not recorded which) from PBMCs. These receptors all come from a human donor with aplastic anemia.

This clonotype has a count of ten or more. The V gene is TRBV2, the J gene TRBJ1-4; 12 nucleotides align to TRBD1. The CDR3 covers 16 residues. V was clipped by 4 bases and J by 4 bases; unmatched bases: 4. Germline assignment: CDR1 SNHLY and CDR2 FYNNEI. CDR3 loop: CASSAGTGGDNEKLFF. The CDR3 nucleotides read TGTGCCAGCAGTGCGGGGACAGGGGGCGATAATGAAAAACTGTTTTTT.

This clonotype was seen many times. The chain is built from TRBV9 and TRBJ1-2; D perhaps matches TRBD1 (5 bases). Germline lookup yields CDR1 SGDLS and CDR2 YYNGEE. V was cut by 3 bases and J by 3 bases, with 15 bases left in between. This CDR3 region has 15 residues. The CDR3 here is CASSALGGPYYGYTF. CDR3 bases: TGTGCCAGCAGCGCCCTTGGGGGTCCTTACTATGGCTACACCTTC.

The chain combines TRBV7-2 with TRBJ1-2, with 8 nucleotides matching TRBD1. CDR1 and CDR2 from the germline V gene are SGHTA and FQGNSA. V trimming: 1 base; J trimming: 8 bases; junction bases outside the gene matches: 9. This CDR3 is built from 15 residues. This CDR3 reads CASSLDPQGARGYTF. CDR3 coding DNA: TGTGCCAGCAGCTTAGACCCTCAGGGGGCCAGGGGCTACACCTTC.

This clonotype appeared many times. The chain links TRBV7-9 to TRBJ1-4; 11 bases line up with TRBD1. V shed 6 bases and J 0 bases; nucleotides not matched to a gene: 6. The CDR3 loop spans 17 amino acids. CDR1 and CDR2 (germline): SEHNR, FQNEAQ (reference sequence). The CDR3 nucleotides are TGTGCCAGCAGACGGACAGGGGGCGGTTCAACTAATGAAAAACTGTTTTTT. Amino acids: CASRRTGGGSTNEKLFF.

The V call is TRBV7-9, the J call TRBJ1-2; the D is unclear. CDR3 length: 12 amino acids. In germline, CDR1 is SEHNR, CDR2 FQNEAQ (reference sequence). V lost 1 base, J lost 8 bases, and 8 bases lay in between. CDR3 sequence reads: CASSLDNRGYTF. The CDR3 coding sequence is TGTGCCAGCAGCTTAGACAATCGGGGCTACACCTTC. Based on the CDR3 plus reference TRBV7-9 and TRBJ1-2, the full variable domain is DTGVSQNPRHKITKRGQNVTFRCDPISEHNRLYWYRQTLGQGPEFLTYFQNEAQLEKSRLLSDRFSAERPKGSFSTLEIQRTEQGDSAMYLCASSLDNRGYTFGSGTRLTVV.

Comments on this clonotype: Just one base apart from a much larger clone, this may be a read error. This chain joins TRBV4-3 and TRBJ1-1; D is ambiguous. Trimming removed 3 bases from V and 7 bases from J, with 12 bases in between. The CDR3 consists of 13 residues. From germline, CDR1 is LGHNA and CDR2 YSLEER. In DNA form, the CDR3 reads TGCGCCAGCAGCCAGTCAGTCACGCTTGAAGCTTTCTTT. Translating gives CASSQSVTLEAFF.

This rearrangement joins TRBV19 to TRBJ2-7; 7 bases are a match to TRBD2. The germline gives CDR1 LNHDA, CDR2 SQIVND (reference sequence). The CDR3 totals 15 residues. The V and J ends lost 3 bases and 2 bases, in that order; junction bases with no gene match: 7. The CDR3 nucleotides read TGTGCCAGTAGTATCTTGGGCGGGGGACCCTACGAGCAGTACTTC. Encoded protein: CASSILGGGPYEQYF.

Many counts were recorded for this clonotype. V usage is TRBV20-1 and J usage is TRBJ2-7, with 8 bases identical to TRBD1. Germline V gives CDR1 DFQATT, CDR2 SNEGSKA (reference sequence). This CDR3 spans 15 amino acids. The junction had 10 bases not matched to a gene; V was cut back by 5 bases and J by 1 base. The CDR3 is CSAFGQGQISYEQYF. Written as DNA, the CDR3 is TGCAGTGCTTTCGGACAGGGACAGATATCCTACGAGCAGTACTTC.

Turning to this clonotype: This may arise from a read error, as a much more abundant clone is one base away. The chain employs TRBV7-9 and TRBJ1-4, with D unresolved. Per the germline V gene, CDR1 is SEHNR and CDR2 is FQNEAQ (reference sequence). CDR3 length: 12 amino acids. Written as DNA, the CDR3 is TGTGCCAGCAGCTTGGTCAGTGAAAAACTGTCTTTT. This encodes CASSLVSEKLSF.

This chain uses TRBV7-6 with TRBJ1-2; 10 bases agree with TRBD1. The CDR3 extends over 12 amino acids. Looked up from germline, CDR1 is SGHVS and CDR2 is FNYEAQ. Trimming took 9 bases from V and 6 from J; bases not matched to a gene: 4. CDR3 loop: CARDRGKDGYTF. CDR3 DNA: TGTGCCAGGGACAGGGGGAAGGATGGCTACACCTTC.

The V and J genes are TRBV7-9 and TRBJ2-3; D might be TRBD1 or TRBD2, each matching 5 bases. Per the germline V gene, CDR1 is SEHNR and CDR2 is FQNEAQ (reference sequence). The V gene lost 0 bases and the J gene lost 2 bases, with 6 bases spanning the gap. The CDR3 totals 14 residues. CDR3 in amino acids: CASSLAGTTDTQYF. CDR3 DNA sequence: TGTGCCAGCAGCTTAGCCGGGACCACAGATACGCAGTATTTT. Drawing the rest from reference TRBV7-9 and TRBJ2-3, the complete variable domain is DTGVSQNPRHKITKRGQNVTFRCDPISEHNRLYWYRQTLGQGPEFLTYFQNEAQLEKSRLLSDRFSAERPKGSFSTLEIQRTEQGDSAMYLCASSLAGTTDTQYFGPGTRLTVL.

Concerning this clonotype itself: A much larger clone lies one base from this, so it may be a read error. This chain uses TRBV7-9 with TRBJ1-5; D gene ambiguous. The CDR3 runs to 12 residues. Looked up from germline, CDR1 is SEHNR and CDR2 is FQNEAQ (reference sequence). The germline V and J ends were trimmed by 5 bases and 7 bases, with 9 bases remaining between them. In nucleotides, the CDR3 is TGTGCCAGCAGCCCCGACGGACAGCCCCAGCATTTT. Encoded protein: CASSPDGQPQHF.

This clonotype was observed at least ten times. The chain employs TRBV25-1 and TRBJ2-1; the D call may be TRBD1 or TRBD2 (6 bases each). The germline V gene has CDR1 MGHDK and CDR2 SYGVNS. The CDR3 totals 19 residues. Trimming stripped 0 bases from V and 9 bases from J, with 27 bases between. CDR3 protein: CASSEYFHPGGPGEGEQFF. CDR3 coding DNA: TGTGCCAGCAGTGAATATTTCCATCCCGGGGGCCCGGGGGAAGGTGAGCAGTTCTTC.

In the case of this clonotype: It is unclear where the CDR3 begins or ends on the DNA, so no DNA is shown, and the CDR3 is as TCRdb lists it. J is TRBJ1-5 and V is TRBV15. The CDR3 is 17 amino acids long, termini counted. Germline V CDR1 and CDR2: LNHNV, YYDKDF (reference sequence). The CDR3 protein is CATSRVRAVLRAGHQHF.

The rearrangement uses TRBV20-1 and TRBJ2-5; possible D gene TRBD2, 5 bases. Trimming left V 3 bases short and J 1 base short, with 12 bases between. This CDR3 contains 14 residues. The V gene's germline CDR1 is DFQATT and CDR2 SNEGSKA (reference sequence). DNA for the CDR3: TGCAGTGCTAGTCTACTAGGACTCCAAGAGACCCAGTACTTC. It codes for CSASLLGLQETQYF.

The rearrangement joins TRBV15 to TRBJ2-7; TRBD1 aligns across 11 bases. Germline V CDR1 and CDR2: LNHNV, YYDKDF (reference sequence). The CDR3 length is 15 residues. V was pared by 7 bases and J by 0 bases, with 5 bases of the junction left unmatched. The CDR3 region has the DNA TGTGCCACCACTTATGGGACAGGGGGCTCCTACGAGCAGTACTTC. Its translation is CATTYGTGGSYEQYF.

The chain couples TRBV7-2 to TRBJ1-2; 9 nucleotides agree with TRBD1. V trimming: 4 bases; J trimming: 3 bases; junction bases outside the gene matches: 9. The CDR3 contains 16 residues. Looked up from germline, CDR1 is SGHTA and CDR2 is FQGNSA. The CDR3: CASSSPGQGKYYGYTF. CDR3 DNA sequence: TGTGCCAGCAGCTCACCGGGACAGGGAAAATACTATGGCTACACCTTC.

This clonotype was seen at least ten times. The rearrangement links TRBV20-1 to TRBJ2-7, with D possibly matching TRBD2 (6 bases). V lost 5 bases, J lost 0 bases, and 8 bases lay in between. The CDR3 is 12 amino acids. Germline V gene lookup returns CDR1 DFQATT and CDR2 SNEGSKA (reference sequence). The CDR3 here is CSARLDSYEQYF. CDR3 bases: TGCAGTGCTCGACTAGACTCCTACGAGCAGTACTTC.

J is TRBJ1-6 and V is TRBV2; D remains unclear. Germline V gene sequence: CDR1 SNHLY, CDR2 FYNNEI. The CDR3 contains 12 residues. V shed 3 bases and J shed 9 bases, with 6 bases lying between them. The CDR3 sequence: CASSDWASPLHF. Written as DNA, the CDR3 is TGTGCCAGCAGTGATTGGGCTTCACCCCTCCACTTT.

This clonotype has only one observation. J is TRBJ2-3 and V is TRBV2; D is possibly TRBD2 (6 bases). The V gene's germline CDR1 is SNHLY and CDR2 FYNNEI. The CDR3 extends over 15 amino acids. V lost 6 bases and J lost 6, with 19 bases in between. CDR3 nucleotide sequence: TGTGCCAGCAGCCCTGCGGGACGTAACTACGATACGCAGTATTTT. Residues: CASSPAGRNYDTQYF.

This clonotype was picked up one time. The rearrangement links TRBV10-3 to TRBJ2-1; weak D call: TRBD1 (6 bases). Trimming left V 1 base short and J 10 bases short, with 14 bases between. Germline V gene lookup returns CDR1 ENHRY and CDR2 SYGVKD. The length of the CDR3 is 14 residues. The CDR3 sequence is CAISELGTIYEQFF. For the CDR3, the DNA is TGTGCCATCAGTGAGTTGGGGACAATCTACGAGCAGTTCTTC.